Listed below are T cell receptor beta chains from one sample, sequenced in a study of cytotoxic CD8 clonotypes in ibrutinib-treated CLL. The data were produced by immunoSEQ multiplex PCR, yet TCRdb's version contains in-frame clones alone and is incomplete. The table lists 40,000 or so clones, 70% of them singletons. Sequenced material: PBMCs, taken at disease progression, from a patient treated with ibrutinib. All receptors derive from a human donor with chronic lymphocytic leukemia. Each CDR3 is given with its conserved first and last residue. The D gene is left open where the match is weak. Clone size appears in some rows only: once, few, many, or a class for an expanded clone.

clone size,V gene,J gene,D gene,CDR3 protein,CDR3 DNA
.,TRBV5-4,TRBJ1-1,.,CASSVDMNTEAFF,TGTGCCAGCAGCGTGGACATGAACACTGAAGCTTTCTTT
.,TRBV5-4,TRBJ2-5,TRBD2,CASSLGLAGSIGTQYF,TGTGCCAGCAGTTTGGGACTAGCGGGGAGCATCGGGACCCAGTACTTC
.,TRBV25-1,TRBJ1-6,.,CASSEYVRSYNSPLHF,TGTGCCAGCAGTGAATATGTCCGCTCCTATAATTCACCCCTCCACTTT
.,TRBV27,TRBJ1-2,.,CASSQKGGYNYGYTF,TGTGCCAGCAGCCAGAAAGGGGGTTACAACTATGGCTACACCTTC
.,TRBV27,TRBJ2-2,.,CASSLRGTNTGELFF,TGTGCCAGCAGTTTAAGGGGAACGAACACCGGGGAGCTGTTTTTT
.,TRBV11-2,TRBJ2-4,TRBD1,CASSLDPRTGWVRNIQYF,TGTGCCAGCAGCTTAGACCCAAGGACAGGATGGGTTAGGAACATTCAGTACTTC
.,TRBV19,TRBJ2-6,TRBD2,CASSILGTSLFSGANVLTF,TGTGCCAGTAGTATTTTGGGGACTAGCCTCTTCTCTGGGGCCAACGTCCTGACTTTC
.,TRBV6-5,TRBJ2-7,TRBD1,CASRRTGSSYEQYF,TGTGCCAGCAGAAGGACAGGGAGCTCCTACGAGCAGTACTTC
.,TRBV13,TRBJ2-2,.,CASSLARDPLVVGELFF,TGTGCCAGCAGCTTAGCGCGGGACCCTCTGGTAGTCGGGGAGCTGTTTTTT
.,TRBV4-1,TRBJ2-2,TRBD1,CASSQGGDRYTGELFF,TGCGCCAGCAGCCAAGGAGGGGACAGATACACCGGGGAGCTGTTTTTT
few,TRBV7-8,TRBJ1-5,.,CASSIDPNQPQHF,TGTGCCAGCAGCATTGACCCGAATCAGCCCCAGCATTTT
.,TRBV19,TRBJ2-1,TRBD2,CASRPSGSPSHNEQFF,TGTGCCAGTAGGCCTAGCGGGAGTCCGTCACACAATGAGCAGTTCTTC
.,TRBV7-9,TRBJ2-7,.,CASSSGLGAYEQYF,TGTGCCAGCAGCTCCGGTTTGGGGGCCTACGAGCAGTACTTC
once,TRBV25-1,TRBJ2-3,TRBD2,CASSDSGGTQYF,TGTGCCAGCAGTGATTCGGGAGGTACGCAGTATTTT
.,TRBV25-1,TRBJ2-6,.,CASSAPLTSGANVLTF,TGTGCCAGCAGTGCCCCCCTGACCTCTGGGGCCAACGTCCTGACTTTC
.,TRBV19,TRBJ2-1,TRBD2,CACSIEGGLAGWNEQFF,TGTGCCTGTAGTATAGAGGGGGGACTAGCGGGATGGAATGAGCAGTTCTTC
.,TRBV25-1,TRBJ1-2,.,CASSQGRNGYTF,TGTGCCAGCAGTCAGGGGAGGAATGGCTACACCTTC
.,TRBV18,TRBJ2-5,.,CASSPPGPQETQYF,TGTGCCAGCTCACCTCCGGGACCCCAAGAGACCCAGTACTTC
.,TRBV2,TRBJ1-5,.,CASSVGGLGPGQPQHF,TGTGCCAGCAGTGTCGGGGGTCTGGGGCCCGGTCAGCCCCAGCATTTT
few,TRBV19,TRBJ1-2,.,CASNGYYGYTF,TGTGCCAGTAATGGGTACTATGGCTACACCTTC
.,TRBV4-1,TRBJ1-5,.,CASSQEKAPRGPQHF,TGCGCCAGCAGCCAAGAAAAGGCCCCCCGGGGGCCCCAGCATTTT
.,TRBV5-4,TRBJ2-3,.,CASSVRNTDTQYF,TGTGCCAGCAGCGTGAGGAACACAGATACGCAGTATTTT
.,TRBV7-8,TRBJ2-5,TRBD2,CASSLAGLAGDQYF,TGTGCCAGCAGCTTAGCGGGACTAGCGGGAGACCAGTACTTC
few,TRBV4-1,TRBJ2-1,TRBD2,CASSQEPTGGTNNEQFF,TGCGCCAGCAGCCAAGAGCCGACGGGGGGAACAAACAATGAGCAGTTCTTC